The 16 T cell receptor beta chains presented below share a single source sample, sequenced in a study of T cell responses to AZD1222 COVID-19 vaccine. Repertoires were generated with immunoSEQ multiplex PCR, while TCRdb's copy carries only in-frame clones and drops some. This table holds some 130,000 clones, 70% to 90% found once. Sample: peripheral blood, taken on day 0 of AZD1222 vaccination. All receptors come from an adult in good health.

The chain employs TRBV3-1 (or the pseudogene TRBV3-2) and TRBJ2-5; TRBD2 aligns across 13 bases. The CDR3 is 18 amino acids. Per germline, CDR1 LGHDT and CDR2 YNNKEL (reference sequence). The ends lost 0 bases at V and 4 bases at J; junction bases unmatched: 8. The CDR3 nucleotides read TGTGCCAGCAGCCAAGATAGAACTAGCGGGGGGGCCGGAGAGACCCAGTACTTC. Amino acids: CASSQDRTSGGAGETQYF.

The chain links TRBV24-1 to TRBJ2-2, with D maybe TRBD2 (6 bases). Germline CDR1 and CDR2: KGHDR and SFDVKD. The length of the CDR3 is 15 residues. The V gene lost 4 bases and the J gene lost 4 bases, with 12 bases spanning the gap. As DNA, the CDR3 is TGTGCCACCAGTGACCCCGGGACTCGCACCGGGGAGCTGTTTTTT. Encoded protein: CATSDPGTRTGELFF.

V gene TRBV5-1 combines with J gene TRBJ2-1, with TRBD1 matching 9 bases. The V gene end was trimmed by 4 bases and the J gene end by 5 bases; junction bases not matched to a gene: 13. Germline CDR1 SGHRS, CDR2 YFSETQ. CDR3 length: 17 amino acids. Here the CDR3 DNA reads TGCGCCAGCAGCGGAGGGACAGGGTATTGGTCCCACAATGAGCAGTTCTTC. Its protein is CASSGGTGYWSHNEQFF.

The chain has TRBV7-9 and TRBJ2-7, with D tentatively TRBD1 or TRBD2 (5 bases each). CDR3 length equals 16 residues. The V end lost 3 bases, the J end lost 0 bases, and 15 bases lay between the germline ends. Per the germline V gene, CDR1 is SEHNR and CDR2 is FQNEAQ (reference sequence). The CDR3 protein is CASSLGPTGSSYEQYF. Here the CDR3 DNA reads TGTGCCAGCAGCTTGGGGCCTACGGGGAGCTCCTACGAGCAGTACTTC. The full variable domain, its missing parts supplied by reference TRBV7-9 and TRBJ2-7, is DTGVSQNPRHKITKRGQNVTFRCDPISEHNRLYWYRQTLGQGPEFLTYFQNEAQLEKSRLLSDRFSAERPKGSFSTLEIQRTEQGDSAMYLCASSLGPTGSSYEQYFGPGTRLTVT.

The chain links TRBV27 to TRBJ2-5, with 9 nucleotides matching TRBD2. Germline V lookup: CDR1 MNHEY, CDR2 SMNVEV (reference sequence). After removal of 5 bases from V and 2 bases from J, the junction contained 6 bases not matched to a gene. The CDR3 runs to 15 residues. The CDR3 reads CASSPLAGRQETQYF. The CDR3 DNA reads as TGTGCCAGCAGTCCCCTAGCGGGGAGGCAAGAGACCCAGTACTTC.

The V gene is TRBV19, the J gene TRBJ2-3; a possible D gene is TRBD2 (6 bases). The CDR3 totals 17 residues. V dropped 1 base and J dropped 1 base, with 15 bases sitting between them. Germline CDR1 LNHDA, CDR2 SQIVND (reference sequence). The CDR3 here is CASSIGRTNRGTDTQYF. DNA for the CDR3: TGTGCCAGTAGTATAGGCAGGACTAATCGGGGCACAGATACGCAGTATTTT.

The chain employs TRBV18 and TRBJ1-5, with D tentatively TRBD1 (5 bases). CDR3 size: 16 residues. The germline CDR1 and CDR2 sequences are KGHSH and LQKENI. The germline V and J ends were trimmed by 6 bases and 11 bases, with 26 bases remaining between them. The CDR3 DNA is TGTGCCAGCTCCGGACTTAACGGGGCTCGCGAAGGGTCCCAGCATTTT. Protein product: CASSGLNGAREGSQHF.

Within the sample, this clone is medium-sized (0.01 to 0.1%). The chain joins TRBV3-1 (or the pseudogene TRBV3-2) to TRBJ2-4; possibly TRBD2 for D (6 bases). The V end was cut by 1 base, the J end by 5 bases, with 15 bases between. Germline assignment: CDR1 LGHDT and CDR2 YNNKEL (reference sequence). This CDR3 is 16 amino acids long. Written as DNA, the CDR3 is TGTGCCAGCAGCCAAGTTACGGTTGCTAGCGAAAACATTCAGTACTTC. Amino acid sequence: CASSQVTVASENIQYF.

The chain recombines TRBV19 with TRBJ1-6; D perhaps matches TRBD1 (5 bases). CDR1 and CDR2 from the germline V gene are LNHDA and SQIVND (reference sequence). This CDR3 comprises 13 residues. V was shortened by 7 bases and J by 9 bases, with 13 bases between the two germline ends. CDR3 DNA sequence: TGTGCCAGTACCGCAACGAGGGGTTCACCCCTCCACTTT. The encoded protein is CASTATRGSPLHF.

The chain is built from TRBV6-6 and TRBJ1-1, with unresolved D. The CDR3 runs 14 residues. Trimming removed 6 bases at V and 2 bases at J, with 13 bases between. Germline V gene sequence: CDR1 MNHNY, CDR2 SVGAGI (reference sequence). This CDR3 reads CASRSTDRNTEAFF. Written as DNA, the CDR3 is TGTGCCAGCAGGTCGACGGATCGAAACACTGAAGCTTTCTTT.

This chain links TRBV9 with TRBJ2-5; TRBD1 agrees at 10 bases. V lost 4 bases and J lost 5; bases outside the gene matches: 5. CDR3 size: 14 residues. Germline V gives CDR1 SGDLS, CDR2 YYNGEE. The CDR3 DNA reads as TGTGCCAGCAGCACCCGGACAGGGGGGGAGACCCAGTACTTC. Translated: CASSTRTGGETQYF.

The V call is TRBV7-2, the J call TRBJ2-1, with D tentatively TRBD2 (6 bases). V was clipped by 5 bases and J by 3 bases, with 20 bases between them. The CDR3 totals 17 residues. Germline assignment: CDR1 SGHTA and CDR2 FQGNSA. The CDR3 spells CASSRTSGAGYYNEQFF. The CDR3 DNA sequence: TGTGCCAGCAGCCGCACCTCTGGAGCGGGCTACTACAATGAGCAGTTCTTC.

The CDR3 DNA reads as TGTGCCAGCAGATCTGCAGGGGGCTCAAGACAGAACACTGAAGCTTTCTTT. Protein sequence: CASRSAGGSRQNTEAFF. The rearrangement joins TRBV5-4 to TRBJ1-1, with 8 bases aligning to TRBD1. Trimming removed 5 bases from V and 1 base from J; junction bases left unmatched: 13. The germline V gene has CDR1 SGHNT and CDR2 YYREEE (reference sequence). The CDR3 covers 17 residues.

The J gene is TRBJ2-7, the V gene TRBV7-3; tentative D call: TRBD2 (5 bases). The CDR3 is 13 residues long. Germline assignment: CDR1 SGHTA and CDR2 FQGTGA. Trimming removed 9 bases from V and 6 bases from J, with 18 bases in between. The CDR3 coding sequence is TGTGCCAGTTCTAGATCCGGAGGCGGCGAGCAGTACTTC. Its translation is CASSRSGGGEQYF.

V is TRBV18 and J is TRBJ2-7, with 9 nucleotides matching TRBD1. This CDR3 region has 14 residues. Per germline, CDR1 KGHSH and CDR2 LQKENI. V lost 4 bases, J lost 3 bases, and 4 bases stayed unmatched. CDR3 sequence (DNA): TGTGCCAGCTCACTTGGGACAGGGTTCTACGAGCAGTACTTC. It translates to CASSLGTGFYEQYF.

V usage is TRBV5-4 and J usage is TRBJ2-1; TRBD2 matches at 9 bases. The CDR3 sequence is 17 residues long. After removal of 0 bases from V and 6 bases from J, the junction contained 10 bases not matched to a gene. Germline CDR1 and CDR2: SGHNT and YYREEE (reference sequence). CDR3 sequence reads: CASSLGGRGGRANEQFF. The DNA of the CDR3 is TGTGCCAGCAGCTTGGGGGGCCGAGGCGGGAGGGCCAATGAGCAGTTCTTC.